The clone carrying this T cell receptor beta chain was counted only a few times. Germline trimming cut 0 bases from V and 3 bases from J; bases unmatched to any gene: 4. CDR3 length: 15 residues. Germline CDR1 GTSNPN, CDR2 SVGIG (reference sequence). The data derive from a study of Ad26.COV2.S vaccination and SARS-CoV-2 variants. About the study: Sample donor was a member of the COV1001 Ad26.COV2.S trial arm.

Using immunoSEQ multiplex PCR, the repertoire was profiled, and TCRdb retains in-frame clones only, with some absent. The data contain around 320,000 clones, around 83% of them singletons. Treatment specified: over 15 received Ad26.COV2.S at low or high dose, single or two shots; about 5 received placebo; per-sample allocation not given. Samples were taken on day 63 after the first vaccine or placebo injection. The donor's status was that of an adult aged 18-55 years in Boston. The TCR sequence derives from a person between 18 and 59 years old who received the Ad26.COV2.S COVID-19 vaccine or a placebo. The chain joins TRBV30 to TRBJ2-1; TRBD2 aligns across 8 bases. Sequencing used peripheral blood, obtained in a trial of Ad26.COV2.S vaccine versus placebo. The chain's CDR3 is CAWSVEAGGYNEQFF. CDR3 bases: TGTGCCTGGAGTGTAGAGGCGGGGGGCTACAATGAGCAGTTCTTC.